The T cell receptor beta chain under discussion was sequenced for a study of T cell repertoires in cytomegalovirus infection. One entry per CDR3 protein results from TCRdb running MiXCR on the reads. The sample has around 550,000 distinct CDR3 sequences; about 25% are singletons. This clonotype was recorded a few times. Germline CDR1 and CDR2: LGHNA and YSLEER. V dropped 0 bases and J dropped 3 bases, with 19 bases sitting between them. This CDR3 contains 18 residues. The sample consisted of PBMCs. This receptor was obtained from a human donor in good health (CMV status not recorded). Some clones in this sample may be carry-over from other donors' samples. The rearrangement joins TRBV4-3 to TRBJ2-3; D gene ambiguous. The CDR3 protein is CASSQEVPEGLGTDTQYF. In nucleotides, the CDR3 is TGCGCCAGCAGCCAAGAGGTACCAGAAGGTTTGGGGACAGATACGCAGTATTTT.